What follows describes a single TCR beta chain. Using a J-beta primer mix together with a sample-barcoded 5' primer, a second PCR was run for roughly 7 to 12 cycles. TCRdb reprocessed the 5' RACE reads with MiXCR, giving one entry per CDR3 protein. The data contain hundreds of thousands of distinct CDR3 sequences, around 50% of them singletons. The data originate from a study of blood T cells in healthy people across ages. V gave up 4 bases and J gave up 3 bases, with 21 bases separating them. The CDR3 totals 16 residues. The germline V gene has CDR1 SQVTM and CDR2 ANQGSEA. Sequenced material: blood. This TCR was sampled from a woman aged 80 or over in good health. The chain recombines TRBV29-1 with TRBJ1-2; D is possibly TRBD1 (5 bases). As DNA, the CDR3 is TGCAGCGTTGGGCGGGGGGGTTATCTATATCACTATGGCTACACCTTC. Residues: CSVGRGGYLYHYGYTF.